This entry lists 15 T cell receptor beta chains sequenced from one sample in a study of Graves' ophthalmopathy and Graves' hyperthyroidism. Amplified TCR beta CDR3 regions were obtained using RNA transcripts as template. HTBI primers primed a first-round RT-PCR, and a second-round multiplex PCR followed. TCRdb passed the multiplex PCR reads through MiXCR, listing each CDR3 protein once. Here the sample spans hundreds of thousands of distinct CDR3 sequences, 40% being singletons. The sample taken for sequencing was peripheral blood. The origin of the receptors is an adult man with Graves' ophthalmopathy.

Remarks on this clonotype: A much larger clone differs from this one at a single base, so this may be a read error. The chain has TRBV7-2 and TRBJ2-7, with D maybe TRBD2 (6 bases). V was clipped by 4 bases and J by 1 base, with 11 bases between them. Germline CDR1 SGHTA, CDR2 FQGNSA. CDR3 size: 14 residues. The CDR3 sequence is CASSSSGWSYEQYF. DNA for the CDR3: TGTGCCAGCAGCTCCAGCGGGTGGTCCTACGAGCAGTACTTC.

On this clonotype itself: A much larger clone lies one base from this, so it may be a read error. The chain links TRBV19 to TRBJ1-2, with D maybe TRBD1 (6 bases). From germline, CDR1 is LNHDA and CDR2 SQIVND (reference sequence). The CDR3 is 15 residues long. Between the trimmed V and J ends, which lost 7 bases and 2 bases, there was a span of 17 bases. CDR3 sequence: CASIGRGKANYGYTF. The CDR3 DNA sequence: TGTGCCAGTATCGGCAGGGGAAAGGCAAACTATGGCTACACCTTC. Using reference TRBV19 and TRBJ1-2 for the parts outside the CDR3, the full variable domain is DGGITQSPKYLFRKEGQNVTLSCEQNLNHDAMYWYRQDPGQGLRLIYYSQIVNDFQKGDIAEGYSVSREKKESFPLTVTSAQKNPTAFYLCASIGRGKANYGYTFGSGTRLTVV.

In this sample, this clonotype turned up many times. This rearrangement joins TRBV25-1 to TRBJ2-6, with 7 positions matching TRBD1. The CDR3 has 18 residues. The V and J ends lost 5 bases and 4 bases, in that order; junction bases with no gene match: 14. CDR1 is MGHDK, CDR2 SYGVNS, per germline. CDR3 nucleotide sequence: TGTGCCAGCAGTACCCCTCGGGACAGCGGCGCCGGGGCCAACGTCCTGACTTTC. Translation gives CASSTPRDSGAGANVLTF.

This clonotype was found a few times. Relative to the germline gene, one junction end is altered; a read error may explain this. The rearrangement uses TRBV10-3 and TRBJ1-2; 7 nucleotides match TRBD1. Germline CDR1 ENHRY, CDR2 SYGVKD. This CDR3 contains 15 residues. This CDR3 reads CASSYRDRSNYGYTF. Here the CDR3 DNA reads TGTGCCAGCAGTTATCGGGACAGATCCAACTATGGCTACACCTTC.

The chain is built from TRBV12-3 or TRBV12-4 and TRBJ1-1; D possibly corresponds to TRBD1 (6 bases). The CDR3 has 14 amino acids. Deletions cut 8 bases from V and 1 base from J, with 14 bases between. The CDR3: CASLGNRANTEAFF. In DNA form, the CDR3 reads TGTGCCAGCCTAGGGAACAGGGCGAACACTGAAGCTTTCTTT.

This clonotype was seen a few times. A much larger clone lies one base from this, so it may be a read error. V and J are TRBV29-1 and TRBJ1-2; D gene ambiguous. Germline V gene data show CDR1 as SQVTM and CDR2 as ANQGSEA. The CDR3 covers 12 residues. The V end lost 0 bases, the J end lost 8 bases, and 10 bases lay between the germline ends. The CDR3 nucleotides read TGCAGCGTTGAAGAAGGGTGGCGGGGCTACACCTTC. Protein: CSVEEGWRGYTF.

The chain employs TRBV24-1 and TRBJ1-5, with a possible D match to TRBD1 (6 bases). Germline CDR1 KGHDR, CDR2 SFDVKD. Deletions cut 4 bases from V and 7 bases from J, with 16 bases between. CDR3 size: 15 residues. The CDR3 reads CATSDWDTGEQPQHF. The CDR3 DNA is TGTGCCACCAGTGACTGGGACACCGGGGAGCAGCCCCAGCATTTT.

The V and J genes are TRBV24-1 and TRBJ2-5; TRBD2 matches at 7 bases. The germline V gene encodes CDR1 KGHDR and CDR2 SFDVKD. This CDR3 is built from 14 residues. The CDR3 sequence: CASRSGRGQETQYF. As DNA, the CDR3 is TGTGCTAGTAGGTCAGGGAGGGGCCAAGAGACCCAGTACTTC.

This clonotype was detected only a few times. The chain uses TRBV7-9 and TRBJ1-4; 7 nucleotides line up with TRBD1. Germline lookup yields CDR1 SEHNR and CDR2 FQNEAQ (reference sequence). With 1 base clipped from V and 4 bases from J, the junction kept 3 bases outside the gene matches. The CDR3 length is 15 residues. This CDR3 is CASSLGQGDNEKLFF. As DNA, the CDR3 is TGTGCCAGCAGCTTAGGACAGGGCGATAATGAAAAACTGTTTTTT.

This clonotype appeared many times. The CDR3 DNA reads TGTGCCAGCAGCTCGGCGCCTCATACTGAAGCTTTCTTT. Translated: CASSSAPHTEAFF. The chain employs TRBV9 and TRBJ1-1; D gene unclear. Trimming cost V 4 bases and J 5 bases, with 12 bases left between them. This CDR3 has 13 amino acids. Germline assignment: CDR1 SGDLS and CDR2 YYNGEE.

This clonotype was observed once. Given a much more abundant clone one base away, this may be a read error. Written as DNA, the CDR3 is TGTGCCAGCAGCCACCGGGACTGGAGCTCTGGGGTCAACGTCCTGACTTTC. It translates to CASSHRDWSSGVNVLTF. This chain joins TRBV7-9 and TRBJ2-6; a possible D gene is TRBD2 (6 bases). This CDR3 is built from 17 residues. Germline V gives CDR1 SEHNR, CDR2 FQNEAQ (reference sequence). Together with reference TRBV7-9 and TRBJ2-6, the CDR3 gives the full variable domain: DTGVSQNPRHKITKRGQNVTFRCDPISEHNRLYWYRQTLGQGPEFLTYFQNEAQLEKSRLLSDRFSAERPKGSFSTLEIQRTEQGDSAMYLCASSHRDWSSGVNVLTFGAGSRLTVL.

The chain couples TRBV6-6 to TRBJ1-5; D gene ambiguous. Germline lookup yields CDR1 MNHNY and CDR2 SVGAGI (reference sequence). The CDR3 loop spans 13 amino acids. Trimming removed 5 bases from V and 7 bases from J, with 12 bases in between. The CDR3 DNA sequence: TGTGCCAGCAGTGAAAAAGCAGGCCAGCCCCAGCATTTT. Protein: CASSEKAGQPQHF.

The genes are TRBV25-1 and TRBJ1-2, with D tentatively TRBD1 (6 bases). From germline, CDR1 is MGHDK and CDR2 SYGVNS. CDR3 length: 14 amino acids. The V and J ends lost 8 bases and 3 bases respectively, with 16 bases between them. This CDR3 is CASVDARGDYGYTF. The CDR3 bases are TGTGCCAGCGTTGACGCCAGGGGCGACTATGGCTACACCTTC.

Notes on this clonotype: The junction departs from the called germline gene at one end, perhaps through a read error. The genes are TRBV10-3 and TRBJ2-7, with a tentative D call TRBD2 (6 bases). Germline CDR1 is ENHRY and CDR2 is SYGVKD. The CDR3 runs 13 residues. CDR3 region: CASSVGRRDEQYF. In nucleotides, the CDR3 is TGTGCCAGCAGTGTAGGACGGAGGGACGAGCAGTACTTC.

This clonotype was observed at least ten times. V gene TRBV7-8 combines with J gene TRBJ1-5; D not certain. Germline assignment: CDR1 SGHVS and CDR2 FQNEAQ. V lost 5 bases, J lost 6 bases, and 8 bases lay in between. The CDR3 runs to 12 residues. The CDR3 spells CASSLPAQPQHF. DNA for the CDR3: TGTGCCAGCAGCCTACCTGCTCAGCCCCAGCATTTT.